Listed below are T cell receptor beta chains from one sample, sequenced in a study of blood T cell repertoires in COVID-19. The method was immunoSEQ multiplex PCR; TCRdb's version includes in-frame clones alone and lacks a portion of them. This sample has 50,000 to 70,000 clones, with around 84% found just once. Sequenced sample: peripheral blood. Receptor source: a woman aged 55-70 years with acute or convalescent COVID-19. The CDR3 runs from the conserved cysteine through the conserved F or W. A D gene is named only where the DNA matches it firmly. Only some rows state a clone size, as once, few, many or a class for expanded clones.

v_call: TRBV29-1
clone_size: NA
d_call: TRBD1
j_call: TRBJ1-3
cdr3_nt: TGCAGCGCAGAGACAGGGTGGGACACCATATATTTT
cdr3_aa: CSAETGWDTIYF

v_call: TRBV12-3/TRBV12-4
clone_size: NA
d_call: NA
j_call: TRBJ1-2
cdr3_nt: TGTGCCAGCAGTTTCCTCTATGGCTACACCTTC
cdr3_aa: CASSFLYGYTF

v_call: TRBV2
clone_size: NA
d_call: TRBD1
j_call: TRBJ1-6
cdr3_nt: TGTGCCAGCAGTGATGTGGCGGGACAGTATAATTCACCCCTCCACTTT
cdr3_aa: CASSDVAGQYNSPLHF

v_call: TRBV19
clone_size: NA
d_call: NA
j_call: TRBJ1-2
cdr3_nt: TGTGCCAGTAGACGGGACACAGGCATCCTCTATGGCTACACCTTC
cdr3_aa: CASRRDTGILYGYTF

v_call: TRBV19
clone_size: NA
d_call: NA
j_call: TRBJ1-2
cdr3_nt: TGTGCCAGTAGTATAGATCAAGGGGGATTTAACTATGGCTACACCTTC
cdr3_aa: CASSIDQGGFNYGYTF

v_call: TRBV13
clone_size: NA
d_call: NA
j_call: TRBJ1-6
cdr3_nt: TGTGCCAGCAGCTTCTCTCGGGGGAGGAATTCACCCCTCCACTTT
cdr3_aa: CASSFSRGRNSPLHF

v_call: TRBV28
clone_size: NA
d_call: NA
j_call: TRBJ1-6
cdr3_nt: TGTGCCAGCAGTTTACAGGGTGGCAATTCACCCCTCCACTTT
cdr3_aa: CASSLQGGNSPLHF

v_call: TRBV5-1
clone_size: NA
d_call: NA
j_call: TRBJ2-1
cdr3_nt: TGCGCCAGCAGACTATTGGTCACCAACAATGAGCAGTTCTTC
cdr3_aa: CASRLLVTNNEQFF

v_call: TRBV6-1
clone_size: NA
d_call: TRBD1
j_call: TRBJ1-3
cdr3_nt: TGTGCCAGCAGTGAAAGGGACAGGGTAGAGGGAAACACCATATATTTT
cdr3_aa: CASSERDRVEGNTIYF

v_call: TRBV5-1
clone_size: NA
d_call: TRBD1
j_call: TRBJ2-7
cdr3_nt: TGCGCCAGCAGCCCATATACTTCGGGACAGATTCTCCGCACTCACTACGAGCAGTACTTC
cdr3_aa: CASSPYTSGQILRTHYEQYF

v_call: TRBV6-2/TRBV6-3
clone_size: NA
d_call: NA
j_call: TRBJ2-3
cdr3_nt: TGTGCCAGCAGTTATTCCTCGACAGATACGCAGTATTTT
cdr3_aa: CASSYSSTDTQYF

v_call: TRBV5-1
clone_size: NA
d_call: NA
j_call: TRBJ1-4
cdr3_nt: TGCGCCAGCGCGCTCGGGGGGACTAATGAAAAACTGTTTTTT
cdr3_aa: CASALGGTNEKLFF

v_call: TRBV9
clone_size: NA
d_call: TRBD2
j_call: TRBJ2-1
cdr3_nt: TGTGCCAGCAGCGTACCAGGCCAGCGGGGGTACAATGAGCAGTTCTTC
cdr3_aa: CASSVPGQRGYNEQFF

v_call: TRBV5-1
clone_size: once
d_call: NA
j_call: TRBJ1-2
cdr3_nt: TGCGCCAGCAGCATTCAGGGGAGGGATAACTATGGCTACACCTTC
cdr3_aa: CASSIQGRDNYGYTF

v_call: TRBV19
clone_size: NA
d_call: NA
j_call: TRBJ1-2
cdr3_nt: TGTGCCAGTATGGGAGGGGTAAACTATGGCTACACCTTC
cdr3_aa: CASMGGVNYGYTF

v_call: TRBV18
clone_size: few
d_call: NA
j_call: TRBJ2-2
cdr3_nt: TGTGCCAGCTCACAAGTCGGCCAGGGGAGCACCGGGGAGCTGTTTTTT
cdr3_aa: CASSQVGQGSTGELFF

v_call: TRBV18
clone_size: once
d_call: TRBD1
j_call: TRBJ1-5
cdr3_nt: TGTGCCAGCTCACCATCTGGGACAGCCTACGAGGGTAGCAATCAGCCCCAGCATTTT
cdr3_aa: CASSPSGTAYEGSNQPQHF

v_call: TRBV3-1/TRBV3-2
clone_size: NA
d_call: TRBD1
j_call: TRBJ1-2
cdr3_nt: TGTGCCAGCAGCCAAGGCGTTGTAGGGGGCAACTATGGCTACACCTTC
cdr3_aa: CASSQGVVGGNYGYTF

v_call: TRBV2
clone_size: few
d_call: NA
j_call: TRBJ1-5
cdr3_nt: TGTGCCAGCAGTGAGATGACACTCAATCAGCCCCAGCATTTT
cdr3_aa: CASSEMTLNQPQHF

v_call: TRBV19
clone_size: NA
d_call: NA
j_call: TRBJ1-5
cdr3_nt: TGTGCCAGTAGTATAGAGACAGGTTCCCCCTTTAGCAATCAGCCCCAGCATTTT
cdr3_aa: CASSIETGSPFSNQPQHF

v_call: TRBV19
clone_size: few
d_call: NA
j_call: TRBJ1-3
cdr3_nt: TGTGCCAGTAGTTGGTCAGGGTCTGGAAACACCATATATTTT
cdr3_aa: CASSWSGSGNTIYF

v_call: TRBV29-1
clone_size: NA
d_call: TRBD1
j_call: TRBJ2-2
cdr3_nt: TGCAGCGGGTCGGTGGCAGGGGGCTTAAACGGGGAGCTGTTTTTT
cdr3_aa: CSGSVAGGLNGELFF

v_call: TRBV2
clone_size: NA
d_call: TRBD1
j_call: TRBJ1-4
cdr3_nt: TGTGCCAGCAGACCCGGGACAGGGGGCAATACTAATGAAAAACTGTTTTTT
cdr3_aa: CASRPGTGGNTNEKLFF

v_call: TRBV2
clone_size: few
d_call: NA
j_call: TRBJ1-3
cdr3_nt: TGTGCCAGCAGTGAAGGCCGGTTAAACACCATATATTTT
cdr3_aa: CASSEGRLNTIYF

v_call: TRBV4-1
clone_size: NA
d_call: NA
j_call: TRBJ1-1
cdr3_nt: TGCGCCAGCAGCCAAGAACAGGTCCGGAACACTGAAGCTTTCTTT
cdr3_aa: CASSQEQVRNTEAFF

v_call: TRBV6-5
clone_size: NA
d_call: NA
j_call: TRBJ2-3
cdr3_nt: TGTGCCAGCAGTTACTCTACAGGGTACACAGATACGCAGTATTTT
cdr3_aa: CASSYSTGYTDTQYF

v_call: TRBV11-3
clone_size: NA
d_call: TRBD1
j_call: TRBJ1-1
cdr3_nt: TGTGCCAGCGGACAGGGCGGTACTGAAGCTTTCTTT
cdr3_aa: CASGQGGTEAFF

v_call: TRBV20-1
clone_size: NA
d_call: NA
j_call: TRBJ1-2
cdr3_nt: TGCACCGTGCCTAGAGACTATGGCTACACCTTC
cdr3_aa: CTVPRDYGYTF

v_call: TRBV7-2
clone_size: NA
d_call: TRBD1
j_call: TRBJ2-4
cdr3_nt: TGTGCCAGCAGCATGGACAGGGCCAAAAACATTCAGTACTTC
cdr3_aa: CASSMDRAKNIQYF

v_call: TRBV30
clone_size: NA
d_call: NA
j_call: TRBJ2-7
cdr3_nt: TGTGCCTGGAGTCAACAGGATTACGAGCAGTACTTC
cdr3_aa: CAWSQQDYEQYF

v_call: TRBV7-6
clone_size: few
d_call: NA
j_call: TRBJ2-3
cdr3_nt: TGTGCCAGCAGCTCCAGAGGCAGGGAAAGGGAAGATACGCAGTATTTT
cdr3_aa: CASSSRGREREDTQYF

v_call: TRBV24-1
clone_size: NA
d_call: NA
j_call: TRBJ1-6
cdr3_nt: TGTGCCACCAGTGATCCTAGCTCCTATAATTCACCCCTCCACTTT
cdr3_aa: CATSDPSSYNSPLHF

v_call: TRBV10-3
clone_size: few
d_call: NA
j_call: TRBJ2-1
cdr3_nt: TGTGCCATCAGTGTGGACCCCACCCAGGCTGCGGGTGAGCAGTTCTTC
cdr3_aa: CAISVDPTQAAGEQFF

v_call: TRBV2
clone_size: NA
d_call: TRBD1
j_call: TRBJ1-6
cdr3_nt: TGTGCCAGCAGTGAACTGACAGGGGGCAATTCACCCCTCCACTTT
cdr3_aa: CASSELTGGNSPLHF

v_call: TRBV4-1
clone_size: NA
d_call: TRBD2
j_call: TRBJ2-3
cdr3_nt: TGCGCCAGCAGCCAAGGGACTAGCGGGGGGGCTACAGATACGCAGTATTTT
cdr3_aa: CASSQGTSGGATDTQYF

v_call: TRBV2
clone_size: NA
d_call: TRBD1
j_call: TRBJ1-3
cdr3_nt: TGTGCCAGCAGTAGAAGGGGGACAGGCACCTCTGGAAACACCATATATTTT
cdr3_aa: CASSRRGTGTSGNTIYF

v_call: TRBV5-6
clone_size: NA
d_call: NA
j_call: TRBJ2-3
cdr3_nt: TGTGCCAGCAGCTTGGCCTTGGATACGCAGTATTTT
cdr3_aa: CASSLALDTQYF

v_call: TRBV5-1
clone_size: NA
d_call: NA
j_call: TRBJ1-1
cdr3_nt: TGCGCCAGCAGCTTGGCCGTACAGGTGTCTGAAGCTTTCTTT
cdr3_aa: CASSLAVQVSEAFF

v_call: TRBV3-1/TRBV3-2
clone_size: NA
d_call: NA
j_call: TRBJ2-3
cdr3_nt: TGTGCCAGCAGCGGGACTGGGCTGGGCACAGATACGCAGTATTTT
cdr3_aa: CASSGTGLGTDTQYF